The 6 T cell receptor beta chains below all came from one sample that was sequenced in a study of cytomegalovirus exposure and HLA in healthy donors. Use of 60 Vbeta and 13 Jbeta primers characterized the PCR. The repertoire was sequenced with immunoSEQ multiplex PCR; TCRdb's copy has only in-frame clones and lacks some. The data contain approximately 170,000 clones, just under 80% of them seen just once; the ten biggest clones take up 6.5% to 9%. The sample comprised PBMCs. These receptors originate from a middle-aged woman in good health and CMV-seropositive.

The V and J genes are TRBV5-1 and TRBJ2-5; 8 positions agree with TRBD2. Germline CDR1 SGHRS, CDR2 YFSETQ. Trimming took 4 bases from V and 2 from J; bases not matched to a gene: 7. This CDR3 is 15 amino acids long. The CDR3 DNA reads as TGCGCCAGCAGCCCCTGGCGGGGGGTGCAAGAGACCCAGTACTTC. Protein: CASSPWRGVQETQYF.

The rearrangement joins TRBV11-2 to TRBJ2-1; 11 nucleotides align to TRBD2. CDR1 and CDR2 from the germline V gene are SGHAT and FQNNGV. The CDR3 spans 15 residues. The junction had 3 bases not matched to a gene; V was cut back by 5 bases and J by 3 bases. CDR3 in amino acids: CASSGGTSGYNEQFF. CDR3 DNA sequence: TGTGCCAGCAGCGGCGGGACTAGCGGCTACAATGAGCAGTTCTTC.

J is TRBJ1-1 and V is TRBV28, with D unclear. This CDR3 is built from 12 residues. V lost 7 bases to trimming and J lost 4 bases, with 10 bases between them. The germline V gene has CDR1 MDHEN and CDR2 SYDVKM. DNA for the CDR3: TGTGCCAGCACTATGGGCAGCACTGAAGCTTTCTTT. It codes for CASTMGSTEAFF.

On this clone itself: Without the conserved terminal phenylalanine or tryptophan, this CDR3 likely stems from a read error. The DNA of the CDR3 is TGTGCCAGCAGCCCCGAGGGGGGGAACACTGAAGCTTTCTGT. Translating gives CASSPEGGNTEAFC. The V gene is TRBV9, the J gene TRBJ1-1, with a weak D call TRBD1 (6 bases). This CDR3 comprises 14 residues. V lost 4 bases and J 1 base, leaving 11 bases between the germline ends. In germline, CDR1 is SGDLS, CDR2 YYNGEE.

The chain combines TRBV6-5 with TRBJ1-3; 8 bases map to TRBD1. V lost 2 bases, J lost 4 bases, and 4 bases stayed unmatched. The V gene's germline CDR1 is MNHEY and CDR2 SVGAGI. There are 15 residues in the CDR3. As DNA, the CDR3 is TGTGCCAGCAGTTACACGACAGGGGAAGGAAACACCATATATTTT. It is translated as CASSYTTGEGNTIYF.

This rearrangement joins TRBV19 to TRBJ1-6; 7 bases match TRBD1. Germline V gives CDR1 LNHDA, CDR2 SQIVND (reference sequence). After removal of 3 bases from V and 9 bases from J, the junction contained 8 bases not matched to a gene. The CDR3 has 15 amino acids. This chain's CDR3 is CASSIQEGAGSPLHF. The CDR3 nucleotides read TGTGCCAGTAGTATTCAAGAGGGGGCTGGTTCACCCCTCCACTTT.